Presented here are 5 T cell receptor beta chains from one specimen sequenced in a study of blood T cells in healthy people across ages. Alongside a J-beta primer mix, a sample-barcoded 5' primer served in a second PCR lasting roughly 6 to 12 cycles. TCRdb analysed the 5' RACE reads with MiXCR anew, one entry per CDR3 protein. The data contain under 1 million distinct CDR3 sequences, 44% of them singletons. Sequenced sample: blood. The receptors derive from a man aged 60 to 69 in good health.

The rearrangement uses TRBV7-8 and TRBJ2-3; possibly TRBD2 for D (6 bases). The CDR3 covers 16 residues. Trimming took off 5 bases at V and 1 base at J, with 16 bases between the two ends. Germline lookup yields CDR1 SGHVS and CDR2 FQNEAQ. The CDR3 region is CASSPRWGDGTDTQYF. The CDR3 region has the DNA TGTGCCAGCAGCCCCCGGTGGGGGGACGGCACAGATACGCAGTATTTT.

Ten or more counts support this clonotype. This chain connects TRBV10-3 to TRBJ2-7; D is unresolved. Per the germline V gene, CDR1 is ENHRY and CDR2 is SYGVKD. Trimming cost V 5 bases and J 2 bases, with 13 bases left between them. The CDR3 runs to 14 residues. This CDR3 is CAISSEDNAYEQYF. CDR3 bases: TGTGCCATCAGTAGTGAAGACAATGCCTACGAGCAGTACTTC.

V gene TRBV20-1 combines with J gene TRBJ1-4; D is ambiguous. Looked up from germline, CDR1 is DFQATT and CDR2 is SNEGSKA (reference sequence). The CDR3 sequence is 14 residues long. The V end was cut by 7 bases, the J end by 7 bases, with 19 bases between. The DNA for the CDR3 is TGCAGTGTAAATAGGAATCCTAATGCTGAAAAACTGTTTTTT. Translated, it gives CSVNRNPNAEKLFF.

V gene TRBV14 combines with J gene TRBJ2-4; a weak D match, TRBD1 (5 bases). The V gene lost 6 bases and the J gene lost 3 bases, with 12 bases spanning the gap. The length of the CDR3 is 14 residues. The V gene's germline CDR1 is SGHDN and CDR2 FVKESK. In DNA, the CDR3 is TGTGCCAGCAGTTTCCAGGGCGGCAAAAACATTCAGTACTTC. This encodes CASSFQGGKNIQYF.

In its sample, this clonotype was seen a few times. V and J are TRBV7-9 and TRBJ1-2, with D hard to call. Germline V lookup: CDR1 SEHNR, CDR2 FQNEAQ (reference sequence). V lost 3 bases, J lost 8 bases, and 10 bases lay in between. The CDR3 sequence is 12 residues long. The CDR3 DNA reads TGTGCCAGCAGCTTGACCCCGGGCGGCTACACCTTC. Its translation: CASSLTPGGYTF.